The 19 T cell receptor beta chains presented below share a single source sample, sequenced in a study of neurological immune-mediated disorders. Noted time point: longitudinal time-point 1 (baseline). TCRdb re-derived calls from the 5' RACE reads in MiXCR, one entry per CDR3 protein. The sample yields over 55,000 distinct CDR3 sequences, about 10% seen once. The sample consisted of PBMCs. These receptors came from a male donor with HTLV-1-associated myelopathy (HAM/TSP).

This clonotype showed up many times. CDR3 sequence reads: CASRERGASNEQFF. The CDR3 nucleotides are TGTGCCAGCAGGGAGCGGGGGGCCTCCAATGAGCAGTTCTTC. The chain is built from TRBV6-1 and TRBJ2-1; 9 nucleotides agree with TRBD2. V shed 6 bases and J 6 bases; nucleotides not matched to a gene: 6. Germline V lookup: CDR1 MNHNS, CDR2 SASEGT. The CDR3 contains 14 residues.

This clonotype was observed many times. The CDR3 reads CSASEGVSPLHF. The CDR3 DNA follows: TGCAGTGCCAGTGAGGGGGTTTCACCCCTCCACTTT. The chain uses TRBV20-1 and TRBJ1-6, with D possibly matching TRBD1 (6 bases). The CDR3 length is 12 residues. The V end was cut by 6 bases, the J end by 9 bases, with 12 bases between. Germline loops: CDR1 DFQATT, CDR2 SNEGSKA (reference sequence).

The chain couples TRBV6-1 to TRBJ2-7; D might be TRBD1 or TRBD2, each matching 5 bases. The CDR3 sequence is 14 residues long. Trimming shortened V by 3 bases and J by 2 bases, and 11 bases separated the two germline ends. The V gene's germline CDR1 is MNHNS and CDR2 SASEGT. The CDR3 sequence is CASSDFGDPYEQYF. CDR3 in DNA: TGTGCCAGCAGTGACTTTGGGGACCCCTACGAGCAGTACTTC.

This clonotype came up many times. This chain links TRBV24-1 with TRBJ2-1; 14 bases are shared with TRBD2. J lost 0 bases, V lost 10 bases, and 4 bases had no gene match. The CDR3 is made up of 16 amino acids. Germline-derived CDR1 and CDR2 are KGHDR and SFDVKD. CDR3 bases: TGTGCCACAGGGACTAGCGGGGGCCCCTCCTACAATGAGCAGTTCTTC. Amino acid sequence: CATGTSGGPSYNEQFF.

This clonotype was seen at least ten times. This rearrangement joins TRBV5-1 to TRBJ1-2; D gene unclear. This CDR3 region has 12 residues. The V gene's germline CDR1 is SGHRS and CDR2 YFSETQ. Trimming took 7 bases from V and 2 from J, leaving 9 bases between them. The chain's CDR3 is CASAEHNYGYTF. The CDR3 DNA reads TGCGCCAGCGCTGAGCACAACTATGGCTACACCTTC.

This clonotype occurred many times. The V and J genes are TRBV3-1 and TRBJ1-6, with 8 bases lining up with TRBD1. CDR1 LGHDT and CDR2 YNNKEL come from the germline V gene (reference sequence). CDR3 size: 14 residues. The ends lost 4 bases at V and 11 bases at J; junction bases unmatched: 7. The CDR3 nucleotides are TGTGCCAGCAGCCTTGGACAGGGTACAGCACCCCTCCACTTT. Translated: CASSLGQGTAPLHF.

This clonotype was counted ten times or more. The chain recombines TRBV4-2 with TRBJ1-6; D gene uncertain. V was clipped by 0 bases and J by 7 bases, with 10 bases between them. Germline CDR1 and CDR2: LGHNA and YNFKEQ. The CDR3 spans 15 residues. The CDR3 is CASSQEGQQNSPLHF. DNA for the CDR3: TGTGCCAGCAGCCAAGAAGGCCAGCAAAATTCACCCCTCCACTTT.

The sample holds many counts of this clonotype. The chain carries TRBV29-1 and TRBJ1-3, with D maybe TRBD1 (5 bases). This CDR3 has 14 residues. The V end was cut by 6 bases, the J end by 1 base, with 13 bases between. Looked up from germline, CDR1 is SQVTM and CDR2 is ANQGSEA. The CDR3, as DNA: TGCAGCGTAGGTCCGGGACTTTCTGGAAACACCATATATTTT. As protein: CSVGPGLSGNTIYF.

This clonotype has a count of ten or more. CDR3 DNA sequence: TGTGCCAGCAGTCAACCGGGACGGCCATCCTACGAGCAGTACTTC. This sequence encodes CASSQPGRPSYEQYF. The genes are TRBV12-3 or TRBV12-4 and TRBJ2-7; D may be TRBD1 or TRBD2 (5 bases each). V was pared by 5 bases and J by 1 base, with 15 bases between. The CDR3 has 15 amino acids.

This clonotype was counted ten times or more. V is TRBV2 and J is TRBJ1-5; 7 bases are a match to TRBD1. CDR1 is SNHLY and CDR2 is FYNNEI in the germline V gene. Trimming took 3 bases from V and 4 from J; bases not matched to a gene: 3. CDR3 size: 14 residues. The CDR3 sequence: CASSEGQRNQPQHF. DNA for the CDR3: TGTGCCAGCAGTGAGGGACAGCGGAATCAGCCCCAGCATTTT.

A note on this clonotype: One end of the junction does not line up with germline, which may come from a read error. The J gene is TRBJ2-7, the V gene TRBV28; D remains unclear. The CDR3 has 14 residues. Germline CDR1 reads MDHEN; CDR2 reads SYDVKM. The CDR3 loop is CVSEQFVSPGEQYF. The CDR3 DNA sequence: TGTGTCAGCGAACAGTTCGTATCCCCTGGTGAGCAGTACTTC.

This clonotype has at least ten counts. This chain joins TRBV9 and TRBJ1-1; 7 positions agree with TRBD1. The J segment lost 11 bases and the V segment lost 4 bases, leaving 8 bases of the junction unmatched. This CDR3 is built from 12 residues. CDR1 and CDR2 (germline): SGDLS, YYNGEE. CDR3 loop: CASSLTGATAFF. CDR3 coding DNA: TGTGCCAGCAGCCTAACAGGGGCTACTGCTTTCTTT.

In its sample, this clonotype was seen a few times. A read error is possible here, since a much larger clone lies one base away. The chain joins TRBV30 to TRBJ1-1; 9 bases agree with TRBD1. Unmatched junction bases numbered 13, after V lost 7 bases and J lost 10 bases. The CDR3 is 13 residues long. In germline, CDR1 is GTSNPN, CDR2 SVGIG (reference sequence). CDR3 in amino acids: CASHWDRESGAFF. CDR3 coding DNA: TGTGCCTCGCACTGGGACAGGGAATCTGGAGCTTTCTTT.

This clonotype was recorded at least ten times. V is TRBV25-1 and J is TRBJ2-5; no firm D call. CDR3 length equals 13 residues. Germline-derived CDR1 and CDR2 are MGHDK and SYGVNS. Trimming took 4 bases from V and 4 from J, leaving 10 bases between them. CDR3 coding DNA: TGTGCCAGCAGTGTCTTGGTAGCAGAGACCCAGTACTTC. Protein product: CASSVLVAETQYF.

In this sample, this clonotype turned up a few times. The chain recombines TRBV7-2 with TRBJ1-2; the D gene is possibly TRBD1 (5 bases). The germline V gene has CDR1 SGHTA and CDR2 FQGNSA. Trimming pared 1 base from V and 2 bases from J, leaving 11 bases between. The CDR3 contains 15 residues. CDR3 amino acids: CASSLVWGLNYGYTF. For the CDR3, the DNA is TGTGCCAGCAGCTTAGTCTGGGGGTTGAACTATGGCTACACCTTC.

This clonotype was seen a handful of times. The rearrangement uses TRBV5-1 and TRBJ2-3; weak D call: TRBD1 (6 bases). The CDR3 covers 15 residues. The V gene's germline CDR1 is SGHRS and CDR2 YFSETQ. V was pared by 4 bases and J by 2 bases, with 14 bases between. Here the CDR3 DNA reads TGCGCCAGCAGCATGCAGGGGATCTACACAGATACGCAGTATTTT. This gives the protein CASSMQGIYTDTQYF.

The rearrangement joins TRBV7-8 to TRBJ1-4, with D maybe TRBD1 (5 bases). The length of the CDR3 is 16 residues. Trimming took 4 bases from V and 4 from J, leaving 16 bases between them. CDR1 and CDR2 from the germline V gene are SGHVS and FQNEAQ. CDR3 region: CASSSPAGGDNEKLFF. For the CDR3, the DNA is TGTGCCAGCAGCTCGCCGGCGGGGGGGGATAATGAAAAACTGTTTTTT.

This clonotype was found many times. The chain recombines TRBV7-8 with TRBJ2-7; D call uncertain. CDR3 length: 15 amino acids. The ends were cut back, 6 bases at V and 0 bases at J, with 15 bases in the middle. The germline V gene encodes CDR1 SGHVS and CDR2 FQNEAQ. For the CDR3, the DNA is TGTGCCAGCAGGGATACAGAAATCGGCTCCTACGAGCAGTACTTC. Amino acid sequence: CASRDTEIGSYEQYF.

This clonotype was observed a handful of times. V usage is TRBV5-6 and J usage is TRBJ1-4; no firm D call. The CDR3 loop spans 15 amino acids. V was trimmed by 4 bases and J by 1 base, leaving 11 bases between them. Germline V CDR1 and CDR2: SGHDT, YYEEEE. The CDR3 region is CASSHRERTNEKLFF. CDR3 DNA: TGTGCCAGCAGCCACCGGGAAAGAACTAATGAAAAACTGTTTTTT.